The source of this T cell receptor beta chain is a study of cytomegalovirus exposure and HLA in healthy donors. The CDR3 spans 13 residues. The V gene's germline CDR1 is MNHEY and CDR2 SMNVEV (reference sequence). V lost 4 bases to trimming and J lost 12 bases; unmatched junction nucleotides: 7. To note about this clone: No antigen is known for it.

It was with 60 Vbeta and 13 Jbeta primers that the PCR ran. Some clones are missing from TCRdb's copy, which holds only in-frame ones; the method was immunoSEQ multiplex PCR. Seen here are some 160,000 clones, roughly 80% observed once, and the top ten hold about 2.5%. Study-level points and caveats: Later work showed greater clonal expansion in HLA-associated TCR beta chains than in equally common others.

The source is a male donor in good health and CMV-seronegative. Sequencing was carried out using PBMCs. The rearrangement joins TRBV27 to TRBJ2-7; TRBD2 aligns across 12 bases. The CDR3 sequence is CASSSLAGGPLYF. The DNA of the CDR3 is TGTGCCAGCAGTTCCCTAGCGGGGGGGCCGCTGTACTTC.